The clone carrying this TCR beta chain showed up many times. These data originate in a study of Graves' ophthalmopathy and Graves' hyperthyroidism. The CDR3 contains 15 residues. Trimming pared 7 bases from V and 0 bases from J, leaving 10 bases between. Per the germline V gene, CDR1 is SNHLY and CDR2 is FYNNEI. RNA transcripts were the template, and TCR beta CDR3 regions were amplified from them. Following a first-round RT-PCR that used HTBI primers, a second-round multiplex PCR was carried out. TCRdb passed the multiplex PCR reads through MiXCR, listing each CDR3 protein once. The sample has roughly 600,000 distinct CDR3 sequences; less than 45% are singletons.

The genes are TRBV2 and TRBJ1-6; maybe TRBD1 (5 bases). Source material: peripheral blood or thyroid tissue (not recorded which). This clonotype originated in an adult man with Graves' hyperthyroidism. Here the CDR3 reads CASNADSSYNSPLHF. The DNA of the CDR3 is TGTGCCAGCAACGCAGACAGCTCCTATAATTCACCCCTCCACTTT.